This paragraph covers one TCR beta chain sequence. This clone was seen just once. Its antigen has not been determined. Base qualities are not at hand, and no much larger clone is one base apart. This specimen comes from a study of shared T cell receptors in the human thymus (dated by TCRdb to the early 2020s). For context, the study as a whole: The study examined how the human thymus generates shared, self-reactive T-cell receptor alpha chains.

Library method: the immunoSEQ multiplex PCR assay. The immuneACCESS repertoire file appears here via TCRdb, limited to in-frame rearrangements. These files lack a portion of the clones; in checked studies, under half of the deficit traces to unresolved V genes, and the cause of the others is not known. The sample records hundreds of thousands of clones, about 87% of which are singletons. Roughly 0.0087% of the sample is held by the ten biggest clonotypes. The same specimen was also included in a second study, on human thymus T cells. From that second study: In Finland, the donors were immunologically healthy infants who were having open corrective cardiac surgery for congenital heart defects. The thymus tissue came from surgical resects taken out during corrective cardiac surgery. Biased V and J gene segment usage appeared to be present in both thymic and peripheral blood repertoires. Highly overlapping thymic TCR repertoires among unrelated individuals were reported in the related research. The study described the TCR alpha and beta repertoires in about 8 infant thymus samples and a few matching peripheral blood samples. Donor ages ranging from 7 to 244 days were recorded, and 5 or 6 male and a couple of female infants were included in the cohort. Thymocytes were freed from the tissue by mechanical means and kept at -70 degrees C as pellets of roughly 9-34 million cells. Genomic DNA was extracted from frozen cell pellets with a QIAsymphony instrument. The immunoSEQ multiplex PCR assay was used to amplify the TCRB and TCRAD loci from a standardized quantity of quality-controlled genomic DNA. Amplicons spanned the V(D)J region at a length sufficient to cover the CDR3 and identify V and J genes. Amplicon sequencing was performed on an Illumina platform through the commercial immunoSEQ service. Primer bias and sequencing errors were corrected using previously described methods, and TCRAD and TCRB definitions followed the IMGT database. The repertoires were analysed using immunoSEQ Analyzer 3.0 and VDJTools for basic statistics, V/J segment usage, diversity estimates, rarefaction and pairwise overlap. Chao1, ChaoE, Efron-Thisted, Shannon and inverse Simpson indices were used to estimate diversity, which was also estimated on datasets down-sampled to the smallest sample. Repertoire overlap used strict matching of CDR3 nucleotide sequence, V gene and J gene, with Jaccard-based multidimensional scaling clustering. Thymus samples yielded on average roughly 840,000 unique TCRB clonotypes, compared with some 83,000 from blood samples.

The sample comprised thymocytes. This sequence originates from a boy younger than two with a congenital heart defect. Donor details come from another sample of the same person, matched by shared clones.

CDR3 protein: CASSRPGTSVNEQYF. Here is the DNA: TGTGCCAGCAGTCGCCCCGGGACTAGCGTCAACGAGCAGTACTTC. The V and J segments used are TRBV6-5 and TRBJ2-7, and 10 bases in between align with TRBD2. Sequences MNHEY (CDR1) and SVGAGI (CDR2) are obtained from the germline V gene. Trimming removed 5 bases from V and 5 bases from J; the gene matches leave 9 bases unexplained. The CDR3 sequence holds 15 residues, the cysteine and phenylalanine included. Only CDR3 DNA is held: 45 bases, read in frame from base 1.